A selection of T cell receptor beta chains follows, all from one sample in a study of glioma-infiltrating T cells after dendritic cell vaccination. Sequencing used immunoSEQ multiplex PCR; TCRdb keeps in-frame clones, though not all of them. The sample includes fewer than 85,000 clones, roughly 90% of them seen just once. Material: blood, obtained before dendritic cell vaccination. Every receptor here comes from a human donor with glioblastoma. Each CDR3 is given with its conserved first and last residue. The D gene is left open where the match is weak. Expanded clones get a size class; other rows say once, few or many, or leave the size out.

V gene	D gene	clone size	CDR3 length	J gene	CDR3 DNA	CDR3 protein
TRBV2	.	once	16	TRBJ2-5	TGTGCCAGCAAGGTTACTGGGGGCCCGTCCGGGGAGACCCAGTACTTC	CASKVTGGPSGETQYF
TRBV30	.	.	16	TRBJ2-2	TGTGCCTGGAGTGTAATTAGACTAGTTTCCGCCGGGGAGCTGTTTTTT	CAWSVIRLVSAGELFF
TRBV6-6	.	few	15	TRBJ2-7	TGTGCCAGCAGTTACTCGACGGCTAGCTCGGACGAGCAGTACTTC	CASSYSTASSDEQYF
TRBV9	TRBD1	once	16	TRBJ1-4	TGTGCCAGCAGCACGACAGGGCCGGGGACTAATGAAAAACTGTTTTTT	CASSTTGPGTNEKLFF
TRBV5-1	TRBD1	.	16	TRBJ2-2	TGCGCCAGCAGCGCGTGGACAGGGGACCAAACCGGGGAGCTGTTTTTT	CASSAWTGDQTGELFF
TRBV7-2	.	.	13	TRBJ2-5	TGTGCCAGCAGCCCCAAAGCATGGGAGACCCAGTACTTC	CASSPKAWETQYF
TRBV9	TRBD1	.	15	TRBJ2-2	TGTGCCAGCAGCGCGGGACAGACGAACACCGGGGAGCTGTTTTTT	CASSAGQTNTGELFF
TRBV7-2	.	.	13	TRBJ2-3	TGTGCCAGCAGCTCGCCACAGGTCTCGGCGCAGTATTTT	CASSSPQVSAQYF
TRBV7-3	.	.	16	TRBJ1-1	TGTGCCAGCAGCTCCCAGGGGCGAGGGGTGAACACTGAAGCTTTCTTT	CASSSQGRGVNTEAFF
TRBV7-8	.	.	17	TRBJ2-6	TGTGCCAGCAGCTTAGAATTTGCGGGGACTGGGGCCAACGTCCTGACTTTC	CASSLEFAGTGANVLTF
TRBV2	.	once	11	TRBJ1-1	TGTGCTAGTACAGGGTTCACTGAAGCTTTCTTT	CASTGFTEAFF
TRBV2	TRBD2	.	13	TRBJ2-5	TGTGCCACCAGCGGGGGGCTTGGGGAGACCCAGTACTTC	CATSGGLGETQYF
TRBV7-9	.	.	13	TRBJ1-1	TGTGCCAGCAGCCATACCCGCGACACTGAAGCTTTCTTT	CASSHTRDTEAFF
TRBV6-1	TRBD1	.	15	TRBJ2-1	TGTGCCAGCTCCTCCGGGACAGGGGGCTACAATGAGCAGTTCTTC	CASSSGTGGYNEQFF
TRBV30	.	.	13	TRBJ2-7	TGTGCCTGGAGTGTACGGGTCCTCTACGAGCAGTACTTC	CAWSVRVLYEQYF
TRBV10-2	.	.	13	TRBJ1-2	TGCGCCAGCAGTGAAGGGGGTGGAAGGGGCTACACCTTC	CASSEGGGRGYTF
TRBV29-1	.	.	14	TRBJ1-2	TGCAGCGTCCCCGCAGGGGAGTTTAACTATGGCTACACCTTC	CSVPAGEFNYGYTF
TRBV11-1	.	.	13	TRBJ2-7	TGTGCCAGCAGCTCCGGACATGCCTACGAGCAGTACTTC	CASSSGHAYEQYF
TRBV2	TRBD1	few	14	TRBJ1-2	TGTGCCAGCAGTGGGAACAGGGGGGGGCATGGCTACACCTTC	CASSGNRGGHGYTF
TRBV5-1	TRBD2	.	17	TRBJ2-1	TGCGCCAGCAGCACTCCCGGGGCTAGCGGATACTACAATGAGCAGTTCTTC	CASSTPGASGYYNEQFF
TRBV15	TRBD1	.	17	TRBJ1-1	TGTGCCACCAGCAACGGGACAGCGATAAAACTGGGAACTGAAGCTTTCTTT	CATSNGTAIKLGTEAFF
TRBV6-5	.	.	15	TRBJ2-2	TGTGCCAGCAGTTACGGGCAGGGGAACACCGGGGAGCTGTTTTTT	CASSYGQGNTGELFF
TRBV18	TRBD1	.	14	TRBJ2-1	TGTGCCAGCTCACCAGCGGACAGGACCAATGAGCAGTTCTTC	CASSPADRTNEQFF
TRBV5-1	.	.	15	TRBJ2-1	TGCGCCAGCAGCCCCCCGGGACTGAACTACAATGAGCAGTTCTTC	CASSPPGLNYNEQFF
TRBV7-9	.	.	12	TRBJ1-6	TGTGCCAGCAGCGCGGGTGCGGCACCCCTCCACTTT	CASSAGAAPLHF
TRBV9	TRBD2	.	16	TRBJ2-3	TGTGCCAGCAGCGTAGCTTTAGCGGGGCTCACAGATACGCAGTATTTT	CASSVALAGLTDTQYF
TRBV2	TRBD1	.	15	TRBJ1-5	TGTGCCAGCAGATGGACAGGGGAAGGCAATCAGCCCCAGCATTTT	CASRWTGEGNQPQHF
TRBV6-5	.	.	12	TRBJ2-3	TGTGCCAGCAGCCCACTTGGAGATACGCAGTATTTT	CASSPLGDTQYF